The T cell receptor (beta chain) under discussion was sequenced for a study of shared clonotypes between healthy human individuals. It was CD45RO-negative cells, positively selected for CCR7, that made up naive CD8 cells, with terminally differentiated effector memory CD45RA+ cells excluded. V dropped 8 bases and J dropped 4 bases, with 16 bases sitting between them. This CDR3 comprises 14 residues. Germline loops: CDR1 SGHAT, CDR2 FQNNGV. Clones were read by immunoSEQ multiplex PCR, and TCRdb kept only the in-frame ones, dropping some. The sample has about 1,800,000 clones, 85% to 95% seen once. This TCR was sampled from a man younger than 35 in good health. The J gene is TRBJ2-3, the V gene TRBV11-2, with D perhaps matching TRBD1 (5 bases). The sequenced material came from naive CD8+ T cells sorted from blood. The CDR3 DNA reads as TGTGCCAGCCCTCAGGGCCCACGCGCAGATACGCAGTATTTT. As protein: CASPQGPRADTQYF.